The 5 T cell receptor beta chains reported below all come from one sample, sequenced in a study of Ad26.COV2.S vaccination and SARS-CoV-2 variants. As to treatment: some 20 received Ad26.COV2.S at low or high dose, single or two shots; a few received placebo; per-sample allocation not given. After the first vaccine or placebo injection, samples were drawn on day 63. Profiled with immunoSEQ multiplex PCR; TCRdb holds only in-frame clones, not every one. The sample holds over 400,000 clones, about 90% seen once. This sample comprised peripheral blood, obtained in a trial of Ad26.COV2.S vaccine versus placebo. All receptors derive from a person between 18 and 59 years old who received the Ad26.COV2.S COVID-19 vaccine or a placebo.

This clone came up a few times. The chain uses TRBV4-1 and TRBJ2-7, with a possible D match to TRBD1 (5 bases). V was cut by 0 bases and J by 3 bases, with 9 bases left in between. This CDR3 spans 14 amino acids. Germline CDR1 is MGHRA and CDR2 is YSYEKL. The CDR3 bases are TGCGCCAGCAGCCAAGAGGTTCAGGGCTACGAGCAGTACTTC. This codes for CASSQEVQGYEQYF.

The CDR3: CASSPLADHTDTQYF. CDR3 nucleotide sequence: TGTGCCAGCTCACCATTGGCGGACCACACAGATACGCAGTATTTT. V usage is TRBV18 and J usage is TRBJ2-3, with D uncertain. Germline assignment: CDR1 KGHSH and CDR2 LQKENI. The V end was cut by 2 bases, the J end by 2 bases, with 11 bases between. The CDR3 runs to 15 residues.

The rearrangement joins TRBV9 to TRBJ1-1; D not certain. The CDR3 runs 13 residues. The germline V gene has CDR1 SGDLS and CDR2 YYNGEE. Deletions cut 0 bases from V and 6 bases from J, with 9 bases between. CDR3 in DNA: TGTGCCAGCAGCGTAGGTGGGGTCGCTGAAGCTTTCTTT. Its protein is CASSVGGVAEAFF.

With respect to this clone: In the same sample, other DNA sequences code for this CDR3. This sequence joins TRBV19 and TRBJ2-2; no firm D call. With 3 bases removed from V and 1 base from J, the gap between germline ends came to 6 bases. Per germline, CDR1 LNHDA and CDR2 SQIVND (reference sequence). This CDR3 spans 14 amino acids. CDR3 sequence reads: CASSIAGNTGELFF. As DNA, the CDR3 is TGTGCCAGTAGTATCGCCGGGAACACCGGGGAGCTGTTTTTT.

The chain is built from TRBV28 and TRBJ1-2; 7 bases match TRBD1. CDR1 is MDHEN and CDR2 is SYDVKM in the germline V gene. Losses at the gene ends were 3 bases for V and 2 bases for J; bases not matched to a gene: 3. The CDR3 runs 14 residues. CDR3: CASSLTGPNYGYTF. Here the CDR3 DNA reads TGTGCCAGCAGTTTGACAGGGCCAAACTATGGCTACACCTTC.